Listed here are 2 T cell receptor beta chains from one sample, sequenced in a study of shared clonotypes between healthy human individuals. Sequenced by immunoSEQ multiplex PCR; TCRdb stores in-frame clones only, minus some. The sample includes about 2 million clones, roughly 94% of them seen just once. Sequencing was carried out using naive CD4+ T cells sorted from blood. Documented subset: CD45RA+ positively selected. The source of these receptors is a man aged 18 to 29 in good health.

A single count supports this clone. The chain uses TRBV13 and TRBJ2-7, with no clear D. CDR3 length: 13 residues. Germline V gene data show CDR1 as PRHDT and CDR2 as FYEKMQ (reference sequence). V was clipped by 4 bases and J by 6 bases, with 13 bases between them. The CDR3 loop is CASSSTDTSEQYF. The CDR3 coding sequence is TGTGCCAGCAGCTCTACAGACACGTCCGAGCAGTACTTC.

A word on this clone: The same CDR3 is also encoded by other DNA sequences in this sample. The chain employs TRBV10-3 and TRBJ2-7, with TRBD1 identical over 8 bases. From germline, CDR1 is ENHRY and CDR2 SYGVKD. The CDR3 runs to 14 residues. The V and J ends lost 2 bases and 3 bases, in that order; junction bases with no gene match: 3. For the CDR3, the DNA is TGTGCCATCAGTGAGGGACAGGGAGGCTACGAGCAGTACTTC. Translating gives CAISEGQGGYEQYF.